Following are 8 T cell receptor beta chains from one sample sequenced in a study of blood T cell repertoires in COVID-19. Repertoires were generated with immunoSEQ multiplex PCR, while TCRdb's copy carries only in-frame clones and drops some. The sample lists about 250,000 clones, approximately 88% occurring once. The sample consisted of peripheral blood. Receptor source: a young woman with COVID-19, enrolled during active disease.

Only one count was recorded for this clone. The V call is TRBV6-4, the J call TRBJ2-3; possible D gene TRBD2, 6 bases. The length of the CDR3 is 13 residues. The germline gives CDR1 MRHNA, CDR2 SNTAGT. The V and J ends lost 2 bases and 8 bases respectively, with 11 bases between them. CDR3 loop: CASSDELAGTQYF. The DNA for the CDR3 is TGTGCCAGCAGTGACGAACTAGCCGGTACGCAGTATTTT.

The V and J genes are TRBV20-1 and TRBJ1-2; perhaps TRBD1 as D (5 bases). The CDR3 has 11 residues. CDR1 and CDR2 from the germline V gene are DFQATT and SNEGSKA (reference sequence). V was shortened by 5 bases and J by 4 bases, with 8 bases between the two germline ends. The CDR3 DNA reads TGCAGTGCTCGCGACAGCTATGGCTACACCTTC. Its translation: CSARDSYGYTF.

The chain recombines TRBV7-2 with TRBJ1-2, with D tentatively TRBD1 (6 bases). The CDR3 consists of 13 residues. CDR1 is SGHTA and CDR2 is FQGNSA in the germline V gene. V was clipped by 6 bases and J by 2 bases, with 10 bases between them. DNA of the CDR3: TGTGCCAGCAGTCAAAGGGGGAACTATGGCTACACCTTC. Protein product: CASSQRGNYGYTF. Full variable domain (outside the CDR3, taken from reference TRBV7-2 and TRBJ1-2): GAGVSQSPSNKVTEKGKDVELRCDPISGHTALYWYRQSLGQGLEFLIYFQGNSAPDKSGLPSDRFSAERTGGSVSTLTIQRTQQEDSAVYLCASSQRGNYGYTFGSGTRLTVV.

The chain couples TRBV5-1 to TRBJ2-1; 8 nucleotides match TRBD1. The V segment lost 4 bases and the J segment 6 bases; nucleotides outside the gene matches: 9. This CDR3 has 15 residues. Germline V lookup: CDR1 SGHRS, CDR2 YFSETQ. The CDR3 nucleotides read TGCGCCAGCAGCGGCGGGGACAGGTTATCCAATGAGCAGTTCTTC. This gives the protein CASSGGDRLSNEQFF. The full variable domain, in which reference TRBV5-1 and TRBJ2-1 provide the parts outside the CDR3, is KAGVTQTPRYLIKTRGQQVTLSCSPISGHRSVSWYQQTPGQGLQFLFEYFSETQRNKGNFPGRFSGRQFSNSRSEMNVSTLELGDSALYLCASSGGDRLSNEQFFGPGTRLTVL.

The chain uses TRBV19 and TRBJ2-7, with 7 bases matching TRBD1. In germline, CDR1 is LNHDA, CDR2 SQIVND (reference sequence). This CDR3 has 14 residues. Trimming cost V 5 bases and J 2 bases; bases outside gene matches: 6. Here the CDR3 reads CASSSTGEPYEQYV. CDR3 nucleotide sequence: TGTGCCAGTAGTTCTACAGGGGAACCCTACGAGCAGTACGTC.

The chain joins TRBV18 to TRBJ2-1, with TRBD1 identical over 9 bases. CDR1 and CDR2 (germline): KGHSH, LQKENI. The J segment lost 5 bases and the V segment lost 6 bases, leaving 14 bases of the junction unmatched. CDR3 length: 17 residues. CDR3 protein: CASSRPEDRGFHNEQFF. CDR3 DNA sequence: TGTGCCAGCTCTCGGCCCGAGGACAGGGGATTCCACAATGAGCAGTTCTTC.

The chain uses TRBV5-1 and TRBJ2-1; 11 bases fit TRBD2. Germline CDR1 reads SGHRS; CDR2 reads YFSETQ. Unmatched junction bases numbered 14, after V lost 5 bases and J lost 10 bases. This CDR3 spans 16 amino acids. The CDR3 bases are TGCGCCAGCAGTTCCCGACTAGCGGGGTCACCCCGGGAGCAGTTCTTC. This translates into CASSSRLAGSPREQFF.

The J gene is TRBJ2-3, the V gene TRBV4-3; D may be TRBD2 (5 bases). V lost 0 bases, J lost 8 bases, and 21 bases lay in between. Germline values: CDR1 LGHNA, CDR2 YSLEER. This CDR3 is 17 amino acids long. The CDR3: CASSQDRPGSWAVTQYF. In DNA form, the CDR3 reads TGCGCCAGCAGCCAAGATCGACCGGGAAGTTGGGCAGTTACGCAGTATTTT.